The rows below give T cell receptor beta chains drawn from one sample of a study of blood T cells in healthy people across ages. TCRdb re-derived calls from the 5' RACE reads in MiXCR, one entry per CDR3 protein. The sample yields 1.2 million to 1.5 million distinct CDR3 sequences, 59% seen once. Input material: blood. Every receptor here comes from a man aged 18 to 35 in good health. Each CDR3 is given with its conserved first and last residue. A D gene is named only where the DNA matches it firmly. Expanded clones are given a class, and other clones once, few, many or no size at all.

j_gene | len | abundance | d_gene | v_gene | CDR3nt | CDR3aa
TRBJ1-1 | 15 | - | - | TRBV10-3 | TGTGCCATCAGTGAGCCCTTTGAGGGGAACACTGAAGCTTTCTTT | CAISEPFEGNTEAFF
TRBJ1-1 | 14 | - | - | TRBV6-1 | TGTGCCGGATCGAAACTTAGTTTGAACACTGAAGCTTTCTTT | CAGSKLSLNTEAFF
TRBJ2-2 | 15 | - | - | TRBV11-2 | TGTGCCAGCAGCTTAACCGGGAGCGGCACCGGGGAGCTGTTTTTT | CASSLTGSGTGELFF
TRBJ1-6 | 16 | - | - | TRBV4-3 | TGCGCCAGCAGCCAAGGCAGGGCACAGGGTGGCTCACCCCTCCACTTT | CASSQGRAQGGSPLHF
TRBJ2-3 | 15 | few | - | TRBV7-2 | TGTGCCAGCAGCTCTGCCCGACTAGAAACAGATACGCAGTATTTT | CASSSARLETDTQYF
TRBJ2-7 | 15 | few | TRBD1 | TRBV11-2 | TGTGCCAGCAGCTCCTCCGGGACAGGTTTTAATACCCAGTACTTC | CASSSSGTGFNTQYF
TRBJ2-3 | 14 | few | - | TRBV7-2 | TGTGCCAGCAGCTTACTATCGGGCAGAGATACGCAGTATTTT | CASSLLSGRDTQYF
TRBJ2-5 | 16 | once | - | TRBV6-5 | TGTGCCAGCAGTCGGCCTGGGGCTACCAACCAAGAGACCCAGTACTTC | CASSRPGATNQETQYF
TRBJ1-1 | 13 | - | - | TRBV3-1 | TGTGCCAGCAGCCAAGTATTACAGACTGAAGCTTTCTTT | CASSQVLQTEAFF
TRBJ1-6 | 18 | - | TRBD1 | TRBV11-2 | TGTGCCAGCAGCCACCACTTCCGGACAGGAGACCCTAATTCACCCCTCCACTTT | CASSHHFRTGDPNSPLHF
TRBJ2-7 | 14 | - | - | TRBV5-5 | TGTGCCAGCAGCCCCTCAGGGATAGGCAACGAGCAGTACTTC | CASSPSGIGNEQYF
TRBJ2-5 | 13 | - | - | TRBV27 | TGTGCCAGCAGACGAATGGGATGGGAGACCCAGTACTTC | CASRRMGWETQYF
TRBJ2-7 | 14 | few | - | TRBV24-1 | TGTGCCACCAGTGACGGACGGAGCTCCTACGAGCAGTACTTC | CATSDGRSSYEQYF
TRBJ2-7 | 14 | - | TRBD2 | TRBV6-5 | TGTGCCAGCAGTTACGCTAGCGGGATCTACGAGCAGTACTTC | CASSYASGIYEQYF
TRBJ1-2 | 10 | - | - | TRBV29-1 | TGCAGCGTTGAACAGACCGGCTACACCTTC | CSVEQTGYTF
TRBJ2-5 | 13 | - | - | TRBV20-1 | TGCAGTGCTAGAGCGGCCCTGAAAGAGACCCAGTACTTC | CSARAALKETQYF
TRBJ2-1 | 13 | many | TRBD2 | TRBV20-1 | TGCAGTGCCTACCTCGGGCGGGAGAGTGAGCAGTTCTTC | CSAYLGRESEQFF
TRBJ1-1 | 17 | once | - | TRBV7-2 | TGTGCCAGCAGCTTTCCCGCTAGGACAACCTTGAACACTGAAGCTTTCTTT | CASSFPARTTLNTEAFF
TRBJ2-3 | 15 | - | TRBD1 | TRBV29-1 | TGCAGCGTTGTCACAGGGGTGGGGGTAGTGGATACGCAGTATTTT | CSVVTGVGVVDTQYF
TRBJ2-3 | 15 | - | - | TRBV7-2 | TGTGCCAGCAGCCTTCGACCCTACTTCACAGATACGCAGTATTTT | CASSLRPYFTDTQYF
TRBJ2-4 | 17 | - | - | TRBV14 | TGTGCCAGCAGCCGAGATTTACCGCGGAAGGGTTCGTGGATTCAGTACTTC | CASSRDLPRKGSWIQYF
TRBJ2-3 | 18 | - | TRBD1 | TRBV7-2 | TGTGCCAGCAGCTTAAGACAGGGGGGGACCTTTGGCACAGATACGCAGTATTTT | CASSLRQGGTFGTDTQYF
TRBJ1-4 | 16 | - | - | TRBV12-5 | TGTGCTAGTGGTTTGGTACTTGGACGGACTAATGAAAAACTGTTTTTT | CASGLVLGRTNEKLFF
TRBJ2-4 | 10 | - | - | TRBV6-2/TRBV6-3 | TGTGCCAGGAAGAGGAACATTCAGTACTTC | CARKRNIQYF
TRBJ1-5 | 15 | - | - | TRBV7-2 | TGTGCCAGCAGCTTATCTGGGTCACCGAATCAGCCCCAGCATTTT | CASSLSGSPNQPQHF
TRBJ2-3 | 15 | few | - | TRBV5-6 | TGTGCCAGCAGCGGGGGACCCACGCTAAGAGATACGCAGTATTTT | CASSGGPTLRDTQYF
TRBJ2-5 | 15 | - | TRBD2 | TRBV11-1 | TGTGCCAGCAGCACTAGCGGGGGTAGCCAAGAGACCCAGTACTTC | CASSTSGGSQETQYF
TRBJ1-5 | 13 | few | - | TRBV21-1 | TGTGCCAGCAACCGAGGAAGGAATCAGCCCCAGCATTTT | CASNRGRNQPQHF
TRBJ2-7 | 15 | few | TRBD2 | TRBV15 | TGTGCCACCAGCAGAGTTACTAGCGGGAGTTACGAGCAGTACTTC | CATSRVTSGSYEQYF
TRBJ2-1 | 16 | - | TRBD2 | TRBV4-3 | TGCACCAGCAGCCAAGGACTAGCGGAGGGCTACAATGAGCAGTTCTTC | CTSSQGLAEGYNEQFF
TRBJ2-7 | 14 | - | - | TRBV7-2 | TGTGCCAGCAGCCTAGGCGGCAAGTACTACGAGCAGTACTTC | CASSLGGKYYEQYF
TRBJ2-1 | 12 | - | - | TRBV28 | TGTGCCAGCAGTTTATGGGTCGGGGAACAGTTCTTC | CASSLWVGEQFF
TRBJ1-5 | 14 | many | - | TRBV3-1 | TGTGCCAGCAGCCAAGATTATAGCAATCAGCCCCAGCATTTT | CASSQDYSNQPQHF
TRBJ1-2 | 16 | - | - | TRBV25-1 | TGTGCCAGCAGTGACCCAGGGGAAGGAGGGCCCTATGGCTACACCTTC | CASSDPGEGGPYGYTF
TRBJ2-7 | 16 | - | - | TRBV5-6 | TGTGCCAGCAGCTCAGTTGGGAGACAGCGAACCTACGAGCAGTACTTC | CASSSVGRQRTYEQYF
TRBJ2-3 | 17 | - | TRBD2 | TRBV4-1 | TGCGCCAGCAGCCCCCGGTGGGCGGGGGACCTCACAGATACGCAGTATTTT | CASSPRWAGDLTDTQYF
TRBJ2-3 | 16 | few | - | TRBV6-1 | TGTGCCAGCAGTTACCGCGACGGGATGAACACAGATACGCAGTATTTT | CASSYRDGMNTDTQYF
TRBJ2-7 | 13 | many | - | TRBV7-9 | TGTGCCAGCAGCTTGGCTACTTCCTACGAGCAGTACTTC | CASSLATSYEQYF
TRBJ2-7 | 13 | - | - | TRBV29-1 | TGCAGCGTTGAATATACGGCAACCTACGAGCAGTACTTC | CSVEYTATYEQYF
TRBJ2-1 | 16 | - | TRBD2 | TRBV15 | TGTGCCACCAGCAGGGGGACGGGAGGGCCAGCGTATGAGCAGTTCTTC | CATSRGTGGPAYEQFF
TRBJ1-2 | 14 | once | - | TRBV27 | TGTGCCAGCAGTCTTGGTGGGGGGTTTCTTGGCTACACCTTC | CASSLGGGFLGYTF
TRBJ1-1 | 16 | few | - | TRBV18 | TGTGCCAGCTCACCACCAAGGAAATCATCTAAACCTGAAGCTTTCTTT | CASSPPRKSSKPEAFF
TRBJ2-1 | 15 | - | - | TRBV27 | TGCGCCAGCAGTTTATTAGCGGAACCTCACAATGAGCAGTTCTTC | CASSLLAEPHNEQFF
TRBJ2-6 | 18 | - | - | TRBV27 | TGTGCCAGCAGTTTGGTCCCAGGGGACCACTCTGGGGCCAACGTCCTGACTTTC | CASSLVPGDHSGANVLTF
TRBJ2-7 | 13 | many | - | TRBV7-9 | TGTGCCAGCAGCTCAGAATCCTCCTACGAGCAGTACTTC | CASSSESSYEQYF
TRBJ2-7 | 12 | many | TRBD2 | TRBV29-1 | TGCAGCGTTCAACCTAGCGGGGCTGAGCAGTACTTC | CSVQPSGAEQYF
TRBJ2-3 | 14 | many | TRBD2 | TRBV6-1 | TGTGCCAGCAGCCGACTAGCGGGGACAGATACGCAGTATTTT | CASSRLAGTDTQYF
TRBJ1-5 | 15 | few | - | TRBV5-1 | TGCGCCAGCAGCTTTTCGGGGGGCGTCAATCAGCCCCAGCATTTT | CASSFSGGVNQPQHF
TRBJ2-7 | 13 | few | TRBD2 | TRBV6-2/TRBV6-3 | TGTGCCAGCAGCTCGACTAGCGAGTACGAGCAGTACTTC | CASSSTSEYEQYF
TRBJ2-3 | 11 | - | - | TRBV11-2 | TGTGCCAACAGCTCCGTAGATACGCAGTATTTT | CANSSVDTQYF